The 18 T cell receptor beta chains reported below all come from one sample, sequenced in a study of T cell changes during pregnancy in multiple sclerosis. The repertoire was sequenced with immunoSEQ multiplex PCR; TCRdb's copy has only in-frame clones and lacks some. The sample lists about 72,000 clones; around 91% were seen once. This material consisted of peripheral blood, taken in the third trimester of pregnancy. The receptors were sampled from a female donor in good health, enrolled as a control in a pregnancy study.

The rearrangement joins TRBV15 to TRBJ2-7; 9 bases fit TRBD2. The CDR3 runs to 15 residues. Germline-derived CDR1 and CDR2 are LNHNV and YYDKDF (reference sequence). Germline trimming cut 0 bases from V and 4 bases from J; bases unmatched to any gene: 4. The CDR3 region is CATSRDTSGGYEQYF. CDR3 DNA: TGTGCCACCAGCAGAGATACCAGCGGGGGGTACGAGCAGTACTTC.

This chain connects TRBV7-9 to TRBJ1-3, with 7 bases that match TRBD1. CDR3 length: 15 residues. Per germline, CDR1 SEHNR and CDR2 FQNEAQ (reference sequence). V was clipped by 5 bases and J by 8 bases; unmatched bases: 12. Here the CDR3 DNA reads TGTGCCAGCAGCCCCACGGTAGGGGGCGGCGACACCATATATTTT. Protein sequence: CASSPTVGGGDTIYF.

This rearrangement joins TRBV7-8 to TRBJ1-2; 8 bases map to TRBD1. V lost 0 bases to trimming and J lost 4 bases; unmatched junction nucleotides: 4. Per germline, CDR1 SGHVS and CDR2 FQNEAQ. The CDR3 has 15 amino acids. The CDR3 region has the DNA TGTGCCAGCAGCTTAGCCCCCGACAGGGGCTATGGCTACACCTTC. It is translated as CASSLAPDRGYGYTF. The whole variable domain, filled in from reference TRBV7-8 and TRBJ1-2, reads GAGVSQSPRYKVAKRGQDVALRCDPISGHVSLFWYQQALGQGPEFLTYFQNEAQLDKSGLPSDRFFAERPEGSVSTLKIQRTQQEDSAVYLCASSLAPDRGYGYTFGSGTRLTVV.

The gene calls are TRBV5-1 and TRBJ1-1, with 7 bases matching TRBD1. The germline V gene has CDR1 SGHRS and CDR2 YFSETQ. The junction had 32 bases not matched to a gene; V was cut back by 2 bases and J by 7 bases. The CDR3 is made up of 22 amino acids. CDR3: CASSFRSFSFRTSDRAHREAFF. The CDR3, as DNA: TGCGCCAGCAGCTTTCGATCCTTTTCATTCCGAACCTCTGACAGGGCCCACCGTGAAGCTTTCTTT.

This clone was observed a few times. V usage is TRBV6-1 and J usage is TRBJ1-1; the D is unclear. The length of the CDR3 is 16 residues. The V gene lost 2 bases and the J gene lost 1 base, with 14 bases spanning the gap. The V gene's germline CDR1 is MNHNS and CDR2 SASEGT. The CDR3 DNA follows: TGTGCCAGCAGTGAACCCGGCGGGTGGAGGAACACTGAAGCTTTCTTT. It codes for CASSEPGGWRNTEAFF.

This chain joins TRBV15 and TRBJ2-6; tentative D call: TRBD1 (5 bases). The CDR3 has 21 residues. V shed 3 bases and J shed 0 bases, with 24 bases lying between them. Per germline, CDR1 LNHNV and CDR2 YYDKDF (reference sequence). CDR3 bases: TGTGCCACCAGCAGGATCACAGGACAACAAATTGGAGACTCTGGGGCCAACGTCCTGACTTTC. It translates to CATSRITGQQIGDSGANVLTF.

V usage is TRBV7-2 and J usage is TRBJ2-3, with a tentative D call TRBD2 (5 bases). V dropped 5 bases and J dropped 5 bases, with 17 bases sitting between them. Germline assignment: CDR1 SGHTA and CDR2 FQGNSA. The CDR3 runs 15 residues. The CDR3 DNA follows: TGTGCCAGCAGCGCCGAGGGTAGCGCCATAGATACGCAGTATTTT. Encoded protein: CASSAEGSAIDTQYF.

The rearrangement uses TRBV30 and TRBJ2-4, with 11 nucleotides matching TRBD1. This CDR3 has 18 amino acids. With 0 bases clipped from V and 0 bases from J, the junction kept 7 bases outside the gene matches. Germline V gene lookup returns CDR1 GTSNPN and CDR2 SVGIG (reference sequence). This CDR3 reads CAWSVGQGASVAKNIQYF. Here the CDR3 DNA reads TGTGCCTGGAGTGTAGGACAGGGGGCGTCCGTAGCCAAAAACATTCAGTACTTC.

The chain couples TRBV15 to TRBJ2-7; tentatively, D is TRBD2 (5 bases). The CDR3 totals 14 residues. Trimming cost V 1 base and J 6 bases, with 13 bases left between them. Germline V gene sequence: CDR1 LNHNV, CDR2 YYDKDF (reference sequence). The CDR3 DNA is TGTGCCACCAGCAGAGCTACCCTAGCAGGCGAGCAGTACTTC. Translating gives CATSRATLAGEQYF. The full variable domain, its missing parts supplied by reference TRBV15 and TRBJ2-7, is DAMVIQNPRYQVTQFGKPVTLSCSQTLNHNVMYWYQQKSSQAPKLLFHYYDKDFNNEADTPDNFQSRRPNTSFCFLDIRSPGLGDTAMYLCATSRATLAGEQYFGPGTRLTVT.

The chain couples TRBV5-1 to TRBJ1-1, with D possibly TRBD1 on 5 matching bases. The V gene lost 0 bases and the J gene lost 9 bases, with 12 bases spanning the gap. Germline-derived CDR1 and CDR2 are SGHRS and YFSETQ. The CDR3 contains 13 residues. DNA of the CDR3: TGCGCCAGCAGCTTGGCCACAGGACGGCAAGCTTTCTTT. Its translation: CASSLATGRQAFF.

This clone was seen only once. The V call is TRBV5-6, the J call TRBJ1-1, with D tentatively TRBD1 (6 bases). This CDR3 is built from 17 residues. Looked up from germline, CDR1 is SGHDT and CDR2 is YYEEEE. Trimming shortened V by 0 bases and J by 4 bases, and 19 bases separated the two germline ends. This CDR3 is CASSLEWSGDDGTEAFF. In DNA form, the CDR3 reads TGTGCCAGCAGCTTGGAGTGGTCAGGGGACGATGGCACTGAAGCTTTCTTT.

This clone was observed once. The V and J genes are TRBV6-1 and TRBJ2-3, with D uncertain. The CDR3 sequence is 14 residues long. CDR1 is MNHNS and CDR2 is SASEGT in the germline V gene. V was trimmed by 2 bases and J by 2 bases, leaving 8 bases between them. CDR3 DNA: TGTGCCAGCAGTGAAATCCAGGACACAGATACGCAGTATTTT. Translated: CASSEIQDTDTQYF.

J is TRBJ2-3 and V is TRBV5-1; the match to TRBD2 covers 11 bases. Germline loops: CDR1 SGHRS, CDR2 YFSETQ. The CDR3 is 15 residues long. V lost 6 bases and J lost 1; bases outside the gene matches: 4. The CDR3 DNA reads as TGCGCCAGCACCGGGACTAGCGGAGGCACAGATACGCAGTATTTT. Its translation: CASTGTSGGTDTQYF. Together with reference TRBV5-1 and TRBJ2-3, the CDR3 gives the full variable domain: KAGVTQTPRYLIKTRGQQVTLSCSPISGHRSVSWYQQTPGQGLQFLFEYFSETQRNKGNFPGRFSGRQFSNSRSEMNVSTLELGDSALYLCASTGTSGGTDTQYFGPGTRLTVL.

Written as DNA, the CDR3 is TGTGCCAGCAGCTTAGTACAATCCCCCTACGAGCAGTACTTC. Protein sequence: CASSLVQSPYEQYF. V gene TRBV7-8 combines with J gene TRBJ2-7; D ambiguous. The CDR3 contains 14 residues. CDR1 SGHVS and CDR2 FQNEAQ come from the germline V gene. Trimming cost V 1 base and J 2 bases, with 9 bases left between them. Supplemented by reference TRBV7-8 and TRBJ2-7, the full variable domain reads GAGVSQSPRYKVAKRGQDVALRCDPISGHVSLFWYQQALGQGPEFLTYFQNEAQLDKSGLPSDRFFAERPEGSVSTLKIQRTQQEDSAVYLCASSLVQSPYEQYFGPGTRLTVT.

The CDR3 loop reads CASSTTGAHEKLFF. CDR3 in DNA: TGTGCCAGCAGCACGACAGGGGCGCATGAAAAACTGTTTTTT. V usage is TRBV5-6 and J usage is TRBJ1-4, with 8 bases fitting TRBD1. Germline CDR1 reads SGHDT; CDR2 reads YYEEEE. The J segment lost 6 bases and the V segment lost 4 bases, leaving 5 bases of the junction unmatched. CDR3 length equals 14 residues.

This sequence joins TRBV9 and TRBJ2-7, with a weak D call TRBD2 (6 bases). The CDR3 is 13 residues long. Germline lookup yields CDR1 SGDLS and CDR2 YYNGEE. The ends were cut back, 0 bases at V and 7 bases at J, with 11 bases in the middle. CDR3 in amino acids: CASSVGGDREQYF. As DNA, the CDR3 is TGTGCCAGCAGCGTAGGGGGGGATCGGGAGCAGTACTTC.

This rearrangement joins TRBV2 to TRBJ2-7; TRBD1 matches 9 bases. Germline CDR1 and CDR2: SNHLY and FYNNEI. The length of the CDR3 is 13 residues. V lost 10 bases to trimming and J lost 0 bases; unmatched junction nucleotides: 4. The CDR3 region has the DNA TGTGCCACGGACAGGGGAAGCTCCTACGAGCAGTACTTC. Residues: CATDRGSSYEQYF. Full variable domain (missing parts from reference TRBV2 and TRBJ2-7): EPEVTQTPSHQVTQMGQEVILRCVPISNHLYFYWYRQILGQKVEFLVSFYNNEISEKSEIFDDQFSVERPDGSNFTLKIRSTKLEDSAMYFCATDRGSSYEQYFGPGTRLTVT.

V is TRBV19 and J is TRBJ2-7; D ambiguous. The V end was cut by 7 bases, the J end by 0 bases, with 13 bases between. CDR3 size: 14 residues. Germline values: CDR1 LNHDA, CDR2 SQIVND (reference sequence). The CDR3 region has the DNA TGTGCCAGTAACGTCGCGCCTAGCTCCTACGAGCAGTACTTC. Translation: CASNVAPSSYEQYF.